The 30 T cell receptor beta chains reported below all come from one sample, sequenced in a study of T cell responses to AZD1222 COVID-19 vaccine. Clones were sequenced by immunoSEQ multiplex PCR, and TCRdb holds only the in-frame ones, with some missing. The sample carries more than 150,000 clones, more than 85% recorded once. This specimen consisted of peripheral blood, obtained 28 days after the second AZD1222 dose. The receptors originated from an adult who received the AZD1222 COVID-19 vaccine.

The rearrangement links TRBV12-5 to TRBJ1-1; no clear D. Trimming shortened V by 0 bases and J by 9 bases, and 14 bases separated the two germline ends. Germline V gene sequence: CDR1 LGHNT, CDR2 FRNRAP. The CDR3 sequence is 14 residues long. CDR3 in amino acids: CASGLVDDRAQAFF. For the CDR3, the DNA is TGTGCTAGTGGTTTGGTAGACGACCGAGCGCAAGCTTTCTTT.

The sample holds one count of this clone. J is TRBJ1-5 and V is TRBV9; D may be TRBD1 (5 bases). The ends were cut back, 3 bases at V and 1 base at J, with 11 bases in the middle. Germline values: CDR1 SGDLS, CDR2 YYNGEE. CDR3 length: 15 amino acids. CDR3 nucleotide sequence: TGTGCCAGCAGCGCCACTTCAGGGAGCAATCAGCCCCAGCATTTT. This codes for CASSATSGSNQPQHF. Variable domain in full (rest from reference TRBV9 and TRBJ1-5): DSGVTQTPKHLITATGQRVTLRCSPRSGDLSVYWYQQSLDQGLQFLIQYYNGEERAKGNILERFSAQQFPDLHSELNLSSLELGDSALYFCASSATSGSNQPQHFGDGTRLSIL.

The sample holds one count of this clone. The V gene is TRBV18, the J gene TRBJ1-2; 7 nucleotides agree with TRBD1. J lost 3 bases, V lost 1 base, and 2 bases had no gene match. The germline V gene has CDR1 KGHSH and CDR2 LQKENI. The CDR3 totals 14 residues. The CDR3 coding sequence is TGTGCCAGCTCACCACTGGGACAGTACTATGGCTACACCTTC. The encoded protein is CASSPLGQYYGYTF.

The V and J genes are TRBV18 and TRBJ1-3; D not resolved. V lost 6 bases and J 3 bases, leaving 15 bases between the germline ends. This CDR3 region has 15 residues. Germline V lookup: CDR1 KGHSH, CDR2 LQKENI. CDR3: CASSPEGAFGNTIYF. The CDR3 coding sequence is TGTGCCAGCTCCCCGGAGGGAGCATTTGGAAACACCATATATTTT.

This chain joins TRBV7-8 and TRBJ1-1; 11 bases map to TRBD1. Germline V gene sequence: CDR1 SGHVS, CDR2 FQNEAQ. V was pared by 3 bases and J by 4 bases, with 10 bases of the junction left unmatched. This CDR3 has 17 residues. CDR3 nucleotide sequence: TGTGCCAGCAGCTTCGGGACAGGGGGGGGTAGGTTCACTGAAGCTTTCTTT. It yields the protein CASSFGTGGGRFTEAFF.

The J gene is TRBJ2-7, the V gene TRBV28; 12 bases map to TRBD1. This CDR3 region has 15 residues. In germline, CDR1 is MDHEN, CDR2 SYDVKM. V was pared by 5 bases and J by 3 bases, with 5 bases of the junction left unmatched. This chain's CDR3 is CASSLGTGGFYEQYF. The DNA of the CDR3 is TGTGCCAGCAGTCTGGGGACAGGGGGCTTCTACGAGCAGTACTTC. The complete variable domain, with remaining parts taken from reference TRBV28 and TRBJ2-7, reads DVKVTQSSRYLVKRTGEKVFLECVQDMDHENMFWYRQDPGLGLRLIYFSYDVKMKEKGDIPEGYSVSREKKERFSLILESASTNQTSMYLCASSLGTGGFYEQYFGPGTRLTVT.

V is TRBV13 and J is TRBJ1-1; 7 nucleotides line up with TRBD1. Germline V lookup: CDR1 PRHDT, CDR2 FYEKMQ (reference sequence). With 0 bases clipped from V and 5 bases from J, the junction kept 6 bases outside the gene matches. This CDR3 has 15 amino acids. As DNA, the CDR3 is TGTGCCAGCAGCTTAGGGGGGTCAGGGGGTACTGAAGCTTTCTTT. It is translated as CASSLGGSGGTEAFF.

This clone came up once. The chain is built from TRBV20-1 and TRBJ2-1, with D possibly being TRBD2 (6 bases). The CDR3 runs to 15 residues. Trimming stripped 3 bases from V and 4 bases from J, with 16 bases between. The germline V gene encodes CDR1 DFQATT and CDR2 SNEGSKA (reference sequence). This CDR3 is CSASATSTAYNEQFF. The CDR3 DNA follows: TGCAGTGCTAGTGCAACTAGCACGGCTTACAATGAGCAGTTCTTC.

V gene TRBV2 combines with J gene TRBJ1-2; D not resolved. The germline CDR1 and CDR2 sequences are SNHLY and FYNNEI. The CDR3 length is 15 residues. The V gene lost 7 bases and the J gene lost 8 bases, with 23 bases spanning the gap. The DNA of the CDR3 is TGTGCCAGCAACCATCCTCCCAAAGCCGCTAGGGGCTACACCTTC. As protein: CASNHPPKAARGYTF.

V is TRBV4-1 and J is TRBJ2-7; a weak D match, TRBD2 (6 bases). This CDR3 has 15 residues. Deletions cut 1 base from V and 3 bases from J, with 13 bases between. CDR1 and CDR2 (germline): MGHRA, YSYEKL. This CDR3 is CASSQGRRRGYEQYF. The CDR3 nucleotides read TGCGCCAGCAGCCAAGGTCGGAGGAGGGGCTACGAGCAGTACTTC.

V is TRBV6-5 and J is TRBJ1-5; D is possibly TRBD1 (5 bases). The V and J ends lost 5 bases and 3 bases respectively, with 14 bases between them. The CDR3 runs 15 residues. In germline, CDR1 is MNHEY, CDR2 SVGAGI. The CDR3 DNA follows: TGTGCCAGCAGTCGTACCCAGGGACCCAATCAGCCCCAGCATTTT. This gives the protein CASSRTQGPNQPQHF.

J is TRBJ2-5 and V is TRBV6-5; no definite D call. Germline CDR1 reads MNHEY; CDR2 reads SVGAGI. The CDR3 consists of 14 residues. Trimming left V 2 bases short and J 1 base short, with 8 bases between. This CDR3 is CASSYDFSQETQYF. CDR3 coding DNA: TGTGCCAGCAGTTACGACTTTAGCCAAGAGACCCAGTACTTC.

This chain connects TRBV7-3 to TRBJ2-5; 9 bases align to TRBD2. The germline V gene has CDR1 SGHTA and CDR2 FQGTGA. The ends lost 2 bases at V and 3 bases at J; junction bases unmatched: 4. This CDR3 is 15 amino acids long. CDR3 in DNA: TGTGCCAGCAGCTTATTTGGCGGGAGGGAAGAGACCCAGTACTTC. Protein: CASSLFGGREETQYF. Supplemented by reference TRBV7-3 and TRBJ2-5, the full variable domain reads GAGVSQTPSNKVTEKGKYVELRCDPISGHTALYWYRQSLGQGPEFLIYFQGTGAADDSGLPNDRFFAVRPEGSVSTLKIQRTERGDSAVYLCASSLFGGREETQYFGPGTRLLVL.

This rearrangement joins TRBV4-1 to TRBJ1-5, with D perhaps TRBD1 (5 bases). The germline V and J ends were trimmed by 6 bases and 3 bases, with 12 bases remaining between them. This CDR3 has 14 amino acids. Germline V gene data show CDR1 as MGHRA and CDR2 as YSYEKL. CDR3 region: CASRDIGTNQPQHF. In DNA form, the CDR3 reads TGCGCCAGCAGAGATATCGGGACCAATCAGCCCCAGCATTTT.

J is TRBJ1-5 and V is TRBV28; D remains unclear. The CDR3 spans 13 residues. The germline CDR1 and CDR2 sequences are MDHEN and SYDVKM. Trimming stripped 6 bases from V and 1 base from J, with 7 bases between. The DNA for the CDR3 is TGTGCCAGCAGGCAAGACAGCAATCAGCCCCAGCATTTT. It codes for CASRQDSNQPQHF.

The chain employs TRBV19 and TRBJ1-5, with 9 bases lining up with TRBD1. CDR1 LNHDA and CDR2 SQIVND come from the germline V gene (reference sequence). The CDR3 is made up of 15 amino acids. The V segment lost 5 bases and the J segment 4 bases; nucleotides outside the gene matches: 6. In DNA, the CDR3 is TGTGCCAGTAGTTTCCGACAGGGGGGGAATCAGCCCCAGCATTTT. Translated: CASSFRQGGNQPQHF.

The V and J genes are TRBV27 and TRBJ1-1, with 7 bases lining up with TRBD1. Unmatched junction bases numbered 13, after V lost 5 bases and J lost 4 bases. The germline CDR1 and CDR2 sequences are MNHEY and SMNVEV (reference sequence). The CDR3 consists of 16 residues. CDR3 bases: TGTGCCAGCAGTAGTCCCAGGTCCCGACAGGGCACTGAAGCTTTCTTT. Amino acid sequence: CASSSPRSRQGTEAFF.

The rearrangement uses TRBV5-6 and TRBJ1-1, with D hard to call. Deletions cut 0 bases from V and 1 base from J, with 10 bases between. The CDR3 covers 15 residues. In germline, CDR1 is SGHDT, CDR2 YYEEEE. CDR3 DNA sequence: TGTGCCAGCAGCTTGGCCTTGGGCAGGAACACTGAAGCTTTCTTT. It codes for CASSLALGRNTEAFF.

The chain is built from TRBV14 and TRBJ2-2; 13 bases fit TRBD2. Trimming at V came to 1 base and at J to 9 bases, leaving 5 bases not matched to a gene. Germline V gives CDR1 SGHDN, CDR2 FVKESK. CDR3 size: 16 residues. CDR3 sequence: CASSQGWTSGGWELFF. The CDR3 DNA reads TGTGCCAGCAGCCAAGGTTGGACTAGCGGGGGTTGGGAGCTGTTTTTT.

The chain is built from TRBV9 and TRBJ1-4, with no clear D. The CDR3 runs to 14 residues. V gave up 0 bases and J gave up 3 bases, with 6 bases separating them. The V gene's germline CDR1 is SGDLS and CDR2 YYNGEE. The CDR3 here is CASSVGASNEKLFF. The CDR3 coding sequence is TGTGCCAGCAGCGTAGGTGCTTCTAATGAAAAACTGTTTTTT.

V gene TRBV6-1 combines with J gene TRBJ1-4; 10 bases fit TRBD1. V was pared by 3 bases and J by 8 bases, with 9 bases of the junction left unmatched. The CDR3 consists of 16 residues. The V gene's germline CDR1 is MNHNS and CDR2 SASEGT. The CDR3 is CASSDYPGQGWEKLFF. Written as DNA, the CDR3 is TGTGCCAGCAGTGACTATCCGGGACAGGGGTGGGAAAAACTGTTTTTT.

The chain recombines TRBV12-3 or TRBV12-4 with TRBJ2-7; a possible D gene is TRBD1 (6 bases). CDR3 length: 13 amino acids. Trimming took off 1 base at V and 4 bases at J, with 8 bases between the two ends. The CDR3 DNA reads TGTGCCAGCAGTTTAGAACAGGGATACGAGCAGTACTTC. As protein: CASSLEQGYEQYF.

The CDR3 sequence is CASSQRAHPRCEQYF. DNA of the CDR3: TGCGCCAGCAGTCAACGTGCCCATCCAAGGTGCGAGCAGTACTTC. The V and J genes are TRBV23-1 and TRBJ2-7; D is unresolved. TRBV23-1 counts as an open reading frame of uncertain function. CDR3 length: 15 amino acids. Trimming took off 2 bases at V and 6 bases at J, with 17 bases between the two ends.

The chain joins TRBV15 to TRBJ1-1, with no clear D. The germline V gene has CDR1 LNHNV and CDR2 YYDKDF (reference sequence). CDR3 length: 14 amino acids. V was trimmed by 0 bases and J by 4 bases, leaving 9 bases between them. Here the CDR3 reads CATSREDESTEAFF. CDR3 DNA: TGTGCCACCAGCAGAGAGGATGAGAGCACTGAAGCTTTCTTT.

The gene calls are TRBV28 and TRBJ1-1; D is undetermined. Germline CDR1 MDHEN, CDR2 SYDVKM. V lost 3 bases to trimming and J lost 1 base, with 12 bases between them. This CDR3 spans 15 amino acids. The CDR3 DNA follows: TGTGCCAGCAGTTTTCTGGGCCGCAGGAACACTGAAGCTTTCTTT. It specifies CASSFLGRRNTEAFF.

The gene calls are TRBV5-8 and TRBJ1-3; perhaps TRBD1 as D (6 bases). V was trimmed by 5 bases and J by 2 bases, leaving 20 bases between them. CDR3 size: 17 residues. Germline V gives CDR1 SGHTS, CDR2 YDEGEE. This CDR3 reads CASRLVQGTRAGNTIYF. For the CDR3, the DNA is TGTGCCAGCAGATTAGTTCAGGGGACCAGGGCTGGAAACACCATATATTTT.

This clone was picked up one time. The genes are TRBV12-3 or TRBV12-4 and TRBJ1-1; D unresolved. The CDR3 is made up of 13 amino acids. Trimming shortened V by 8 bases and J by 5 bases, and 15 bases separated the two germline ends. The CDR3 DNA is TGTGCCAGCTGTCCTCCAGTCGGGACTGAAGCTTTCTTT. This codes for CASCPPVGTEAFF.

The chain has TRBV14 and TRBJ2-7; 12 positions match TRBD2. This CDR3 region has 22 residues. Germline lookup yields CDR1 SGHDN and CDR2 FVKESK. The J segment lost 2 bases and the V segment lost 4 bases, leaving 24 bases of the junction unmatched. In nucleotides, the CDR3 is TGTGCCAGCAGCCGGAACCTCTTGAAGCCCGGGACTAGCGGGCCTCCAACCTACGAGCAGTACTTC. Translation: CASSRNLLKPGTSGPPTYEQYF. Drawing the rest from reference TRBV14 and TRBJ2-7, the complete variable domain is EAGVTQFPSHSVIEKGQTVTLRCDPISGHDNLYWYRRVMGKEIKFLLHFVKESKQDESGMPNNRFLAERTGGTYSTLKVQPAELEDSGVYFCASSRNLLKPGTSGPPTYEQYFGPGTRLTVT.

This chain uses TRBV24-1 with TRBJ1-6; perhaps TRBD1 as D (5 bases). Germline CDR1 reads KGHDR; CDR2 reads SFDVKD. The CDR3 sequence is 16 residues long. Trimming pared 5 bases from V and 1 base from J, leaving 11 bases between. The chain's CDR3 is CATSVRGVSYNSPLHF. The CDR3 DNA is TGTGCCACCAGTGTGCGGGGCGTTTCCTATAATTCACCCCTCCACTTT.

The chain couples TRBV19 to TRBJ2-7; 9 bases fit TRBD2. The V gene end was trimmed by 6 bases and the J gene end by 3 bases; junction bases not matched to a gene: 6. From germline, CDR1 is LNHDA and CDR2 SQIVND (reference sequence). The CDR3 contains 14 residues. The CDR3 DNA sequence: TGTGCCAGTAGAGAGCGGGGGGTCAACTACGAGCAGTACTTC. Its protein product is CASRERGVNYEQYF.